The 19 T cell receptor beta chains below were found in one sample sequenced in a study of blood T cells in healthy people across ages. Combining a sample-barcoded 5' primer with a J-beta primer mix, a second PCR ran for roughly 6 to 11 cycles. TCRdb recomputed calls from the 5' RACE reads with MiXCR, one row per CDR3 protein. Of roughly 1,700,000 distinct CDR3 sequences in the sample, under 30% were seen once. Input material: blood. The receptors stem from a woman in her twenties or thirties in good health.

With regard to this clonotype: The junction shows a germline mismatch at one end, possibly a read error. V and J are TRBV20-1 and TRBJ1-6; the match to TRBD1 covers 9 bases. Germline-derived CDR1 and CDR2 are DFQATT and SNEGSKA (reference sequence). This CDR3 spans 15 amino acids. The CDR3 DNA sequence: TGCAGTGCGAGAGAGGCTGACAGGGGGAATTCACCCCTCCACTTT. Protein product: CSAREADRGNSPLHF.

This CDR3 reads CATSSRQFSYNSPLHF. CDR3 coding DNA: TGTGCCACCAGCAGTAGGCAATTCTCCTATAATTCACCCCTCCACTTT. The chain carries TRBV15 and TRBJ1-6; D not certain. The CDR3 spans 16 residues. Between the trimmed V and J ends, which lost 3 bases and 0 bases, there was a span of 9 bases. Germline loops: CDR1 LNHNV, CDR2 YYDKDF (reference sequence).

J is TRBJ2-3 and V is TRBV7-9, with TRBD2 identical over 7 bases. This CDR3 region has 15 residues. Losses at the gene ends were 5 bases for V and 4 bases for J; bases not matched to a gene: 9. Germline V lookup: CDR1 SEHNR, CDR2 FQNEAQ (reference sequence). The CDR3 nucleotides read TGTGCCAGCAGCGTAAGCGGGCTAGCGGCAGATACGCAGTATTTT. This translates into CASSVSGLAADTQYF.

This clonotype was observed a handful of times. CDR3: CASNLAGGSTDTQYF. The CDR3 nucleotides are TGTGCCAGCAACCTAGCGGGAGGGAGCACAGATACGCAGTATTTT. The chain carries TRBV2 and TRBJ2-3; 12 bases agree with TRBD2. CDR3 length equals 15 residues. Unmatched junction bases numbered 2, after V lost 7 bases and J lost 0 bases. Germline CDR1 is SNHLY and CDR2 is FYNNEI.

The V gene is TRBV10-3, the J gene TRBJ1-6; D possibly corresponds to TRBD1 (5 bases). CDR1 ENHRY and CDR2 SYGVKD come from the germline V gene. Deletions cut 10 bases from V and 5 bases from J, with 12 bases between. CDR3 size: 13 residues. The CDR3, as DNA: TGTGCCACCAAGACAGCGGATAATTCACCCCTCCACTTT. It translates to CATKTADNSPLHF.

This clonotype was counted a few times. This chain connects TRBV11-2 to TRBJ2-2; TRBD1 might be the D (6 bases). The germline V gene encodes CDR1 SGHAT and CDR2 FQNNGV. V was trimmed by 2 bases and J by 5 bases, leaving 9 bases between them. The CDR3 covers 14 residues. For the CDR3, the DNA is TGTGCCAGCAGCTTAAACAGGGTGACCGGGGAGCTGTTTTTT. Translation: CASSLNRVTGELFF.

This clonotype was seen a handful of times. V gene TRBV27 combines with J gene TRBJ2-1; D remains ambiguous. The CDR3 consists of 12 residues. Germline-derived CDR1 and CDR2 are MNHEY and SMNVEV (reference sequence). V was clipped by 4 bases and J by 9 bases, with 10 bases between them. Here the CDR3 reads CASSSIIGEQFF. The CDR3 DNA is TGTGCCAGCAGTTCGATTATTGGTGAGCAGTTCTTC.

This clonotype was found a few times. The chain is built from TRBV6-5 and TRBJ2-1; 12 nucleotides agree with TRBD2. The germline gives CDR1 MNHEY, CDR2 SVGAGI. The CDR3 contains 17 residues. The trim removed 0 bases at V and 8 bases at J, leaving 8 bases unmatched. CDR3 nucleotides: TGTGCCAGCAGTTACTCTCCTACTAGCGGGGGGAGGGATGAGCAGTTCTTC. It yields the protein CASSYSPTSGGRDEQFF.

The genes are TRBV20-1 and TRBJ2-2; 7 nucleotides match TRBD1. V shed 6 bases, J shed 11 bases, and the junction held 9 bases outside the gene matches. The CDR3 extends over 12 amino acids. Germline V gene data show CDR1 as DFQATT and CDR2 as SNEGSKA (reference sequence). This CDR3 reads CSARDSSRELFF. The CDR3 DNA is TGCAGTGCCCGGGACAGTTCTCGCGAGCTGTTTTTT.

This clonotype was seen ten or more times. In nucleotides, the CDR3 is TGTGCCAGCAGCTTCACAGGGGACGGCTACACCTTC. Its translation: CASSFTGDGYTF. The V call is TRBV7-9, the J call TRBJ1-2; 7 positions match TRBD1. Germline V gene data show CDR1 as SEHNR and CDR2 as FQNEAQ (reference sequence). This CDR3 has 12 amino acids. Trimming at V came to 3 bases and at J to 8 bases, leaving 3 bases not matched to a gene.

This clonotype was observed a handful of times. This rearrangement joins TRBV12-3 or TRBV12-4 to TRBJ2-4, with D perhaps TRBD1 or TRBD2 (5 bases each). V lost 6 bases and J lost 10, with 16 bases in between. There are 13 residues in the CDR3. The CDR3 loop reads CASRGDGKGIQYF. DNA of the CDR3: TGTGCCAGCAGAGGGGACGGTAAAGGGATTCAGTACTTC.

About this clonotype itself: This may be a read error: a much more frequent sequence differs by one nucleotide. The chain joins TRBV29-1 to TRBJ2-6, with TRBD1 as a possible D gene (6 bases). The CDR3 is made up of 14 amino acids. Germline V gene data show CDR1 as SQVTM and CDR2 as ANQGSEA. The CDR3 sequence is CSVGAGSGTNVLTF. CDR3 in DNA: TGCAGCGTGGGGGCCGGCTCTGGGACCAACGTCCTGACTTTC.

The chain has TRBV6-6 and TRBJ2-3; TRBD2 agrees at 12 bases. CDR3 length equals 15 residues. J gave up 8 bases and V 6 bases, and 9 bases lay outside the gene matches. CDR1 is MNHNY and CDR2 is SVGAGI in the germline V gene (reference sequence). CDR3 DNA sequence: TGTGCCAGCAGACGTGGGACTAGCGGGTGCGGTACGCAGTATTTT. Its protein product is CASRRGTSGCGTQYF.

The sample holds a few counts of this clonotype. The CDR3 nucleotides are TGTGCCAGCAGTTTACAAGGGGAGGCCTATGGCTACACCTTC. Encoded protein: CASSLQGEAYGYTF. The J gene is TRBJ1-2, the V gene TRBV27; possibly TRBD1 for D (5 bases). Trimming took off 2 bases at V and 4 bases at J, with 11 bases between the two ends. Germline lookup yields CDR1 MNHEY and CDR2 SMNVEV (reference sequence). The CDR3 has 14 amino acids.

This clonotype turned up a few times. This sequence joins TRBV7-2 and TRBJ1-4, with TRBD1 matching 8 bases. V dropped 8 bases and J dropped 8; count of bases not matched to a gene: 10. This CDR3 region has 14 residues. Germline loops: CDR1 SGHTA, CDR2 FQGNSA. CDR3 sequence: CASVPGQGNEKLFF. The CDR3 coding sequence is TGTGCCAGCGTCCCTGGACAGGGTAACGAAAAACTGTTTTTT.

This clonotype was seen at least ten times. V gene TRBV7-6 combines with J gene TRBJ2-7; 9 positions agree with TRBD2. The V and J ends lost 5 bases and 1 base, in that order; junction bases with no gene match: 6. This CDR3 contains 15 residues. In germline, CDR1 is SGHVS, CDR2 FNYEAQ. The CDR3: CASSRGLAKSYEQYF. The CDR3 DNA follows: TGTGCCAGCAGCCGGGGACTAGCAAAGTCCTACGAGCAGTACTTC.

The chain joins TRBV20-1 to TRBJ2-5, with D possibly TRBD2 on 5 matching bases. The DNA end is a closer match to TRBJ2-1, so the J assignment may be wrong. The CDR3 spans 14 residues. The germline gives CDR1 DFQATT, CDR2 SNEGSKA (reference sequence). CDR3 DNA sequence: TGCAGTGCTAGCTCCGGGGTAGTTCAAGAGACCCAGTTCTTC. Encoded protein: CSASSGVVQETQFF.

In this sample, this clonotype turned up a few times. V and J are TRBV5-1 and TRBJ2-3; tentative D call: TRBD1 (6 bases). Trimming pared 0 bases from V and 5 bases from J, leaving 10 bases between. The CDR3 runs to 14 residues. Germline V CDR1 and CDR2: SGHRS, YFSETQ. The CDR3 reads CASSLEAGEDTQYF. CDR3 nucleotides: TGCGCCAGCAGCTTGGAGGCAGGGGAAGATACGCAGTATTTT.

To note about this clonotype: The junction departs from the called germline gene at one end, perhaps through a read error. CDR3 sequence (DNA): TGTACCACCAGTGATTTCGCAGATACGCAGTATTTT. Encoded protein: CTTSDFADTQYF. The rearrangement joins TRBV24-1 to TRBJ2-3; D not certain. Germline V gene sequence: CDR1 KGHDR, CDR2 SFDVKD. The CDR3 extends over 12 amino acids.